This T cell receptor beta chain was sequenced in a study of blood T cell repertoires in COVID-19. Study-level background: The United States, Italy and Spain supplied acute and convalescent COVID-19 samples. PBMCs, B-cell-depleted T cells, or T cells provided the cDNA or gDNA that made up the material.

This CDR3 is 20 amino acids long. As originally analysed: Reference gene primer amplification in the assay estimated nucleated cell counts. Sequenced by immunoSEQ multiplex PCR; TCRdb stores in-frame clones only, minus some. Clone size and the V and J calls come from that table; the DNA yielded D and trimming. The repertoire holds some 190,000 clones, with 84% as singletons. J is TRBJ1-2 and V is TRBV21-1; no check of the table's D call, TRBD1, against the DNA was made. TRBV21-1 counts as a pseudogene. Source material: peripheral blood. This sequence originates from a woman in her sixties or seventies with active or convalescent COVID-19. CDR3 bases: TGTGCCAGCAGCAAAGTCCCGAAAACAGGGTGGGTCTGGGCTAACTATGGCTACACCTTC. Protein sequence: CASSKVPKTGWVWANYGYTF.